The source of this T cell receptor beta chain is a study of blood T cells in healthy people across ages. On this clonotype: As yet, its antigen is unknown. This may arise from a read error, as a much more abundant clone is one base away.

Germline V gene sequence: CDR1 SGHAT, CDR2 FQDESV (reference sequence). The CDR3 runs to 15 residues. V lost 0 bases to trimming and J lost 7 bases, with 15 bases between them. Sample-barcoded 5' priming and a J-beta primer mix drove a second PCR of about 6 to 12 cycles. Carrying 12 random nucleotides, a template-switch adaptor labeled each individual cDNA molecule. TCRdb processed the 5' RACE reads anew with MiXCR; each CDR3 protein has one entry. The sample lists roughly 680,000 distinct CDR3 sequences, approximately 52% occurring once. Study-level results: Strong correlation was found linking TCR beta diversity to naive T cell percentage. The recorded TCR beta diversity per million T cells decreased in a roughly linear manner with age.

V usage is TRBV11-1 and J usage is TRBJ1-2; the D is unclear. This clonotype was sampled from a woman of 80 years or more in good health. Sequenced sample: blood. In nucleotides, the CDR3 is TGTGCCAGCAGCTTAGCGCCAGCCTACGGTGGTGGCTACACCTTC. Amino acid sequence: CASSLAPAYGGGYTF. Combining the CDR3 with reference TRBV11-1 and TRBJ1-2 gives the whole variable domain EAEVAQSPRYKITEKSQAVAFWCDPISGHATLYWYRQILGQGPELLVQFQDESVVDDSQLPKDRFSAERLKGVDSTLKIQPAELGDSAMYLCASSLAPAYGGGYTFGSGTRLTVV.